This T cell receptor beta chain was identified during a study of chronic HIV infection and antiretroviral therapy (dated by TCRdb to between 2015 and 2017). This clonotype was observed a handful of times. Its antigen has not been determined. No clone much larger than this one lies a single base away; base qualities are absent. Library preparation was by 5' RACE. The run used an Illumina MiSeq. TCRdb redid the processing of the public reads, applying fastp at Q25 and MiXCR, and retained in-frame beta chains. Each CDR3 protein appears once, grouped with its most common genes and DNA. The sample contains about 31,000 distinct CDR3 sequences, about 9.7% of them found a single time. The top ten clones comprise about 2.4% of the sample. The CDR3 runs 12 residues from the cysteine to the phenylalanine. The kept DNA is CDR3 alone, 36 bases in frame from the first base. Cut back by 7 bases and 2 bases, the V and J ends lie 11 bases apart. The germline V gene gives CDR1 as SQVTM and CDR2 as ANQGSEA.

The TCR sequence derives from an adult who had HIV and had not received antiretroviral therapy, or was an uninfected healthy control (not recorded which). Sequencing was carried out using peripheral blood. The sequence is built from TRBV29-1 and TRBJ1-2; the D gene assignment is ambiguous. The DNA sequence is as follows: TGCAGCGCCCTGGGCCGGAACTATGGCTACACCTTC. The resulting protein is CSALGRNYGYTF. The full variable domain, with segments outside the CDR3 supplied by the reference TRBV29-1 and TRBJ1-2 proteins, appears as SAVISQKPSRDICQRGTSLTIQCQVDSQVTMMFWYRQQPGQSLTLIATANQGSEATYESGFVIDKFPISRPNLTFSTLTVSNMSPEDSSIYLCSALGRNYGYTFGSGTRLTVV.